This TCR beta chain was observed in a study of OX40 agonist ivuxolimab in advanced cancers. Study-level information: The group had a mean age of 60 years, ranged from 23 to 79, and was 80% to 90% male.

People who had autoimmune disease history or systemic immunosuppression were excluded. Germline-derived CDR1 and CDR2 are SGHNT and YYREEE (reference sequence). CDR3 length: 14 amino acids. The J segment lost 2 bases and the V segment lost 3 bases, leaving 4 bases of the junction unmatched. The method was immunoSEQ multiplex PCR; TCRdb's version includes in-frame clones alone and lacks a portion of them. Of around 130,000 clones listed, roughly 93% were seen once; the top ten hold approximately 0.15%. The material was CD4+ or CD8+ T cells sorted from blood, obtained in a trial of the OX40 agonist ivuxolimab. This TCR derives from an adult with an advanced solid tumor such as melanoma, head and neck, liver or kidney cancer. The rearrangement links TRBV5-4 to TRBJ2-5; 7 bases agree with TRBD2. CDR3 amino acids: CASSWGDYQETQYF. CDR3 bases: TGTGCCAGCAGCTGGGGGGACTATCAAGAGACCCAGTACTTC.